This T cell receptor (beta chain) was profiled in a study of OX40 agonist ivuxolimab in advanced cancers. Study-level information: The eligibility criteria allowed prior anti-PD-1, anti-PD-L1 or anti-CTLA-4 therapy, and around 40% had some. General study points: Dosing at 0.1 to 3.0 mg/kg was accompanied by clonal expansion of CD4+ and CD8+ blood T cells by week 6.

This CDR3 spans 15 amino acids. V lost 1 base and J lost 7; bases outside the gene matches: 9. CDR1 and CDR2 (germline): SGHDT, YYEEEE. As to this clone: Its antigen remains unknown.

Profiling relied on immunoSEQ multiplex PCR, and the TCRdb table lists in-frame clones only, not all of them. The repertoire holds some 81,000 clones, with 85% as singletons. V is TRBV5-6 and J is TRBJ1-2, with 8 bases lining up with TRBD1. The sequencing here drew on CD4+ or CD8+ T cells sorted from blood, taken in a trial of the OX40 agonist ivuxolimab. The TCR comes from an adult with an advanced solid tumor such as melanoma, head and neck, liver or kidney cancer. In nucleotides, the CDR3 is TGTGCCAGCAGCTTGAGGCAGGGGGCGATCGGTGGCTACACCTTC. This translates into CASSLRQGAIGGYTF.